The 20 T cell receptor beta chains below were found in one sample sequenced in a study of cytomegalovirus exposure and HLA in healthy donors. PCR was performed using 60 Vbeta and 13 Jbeta primers. The assay was immunoSEQ multiplex PCR, and TCRdb's table has in-frame clones only and misses some. The sample records about 180,000 clones, around 83% being singletons. Material: PBMCs. The receptors were gathered from a girl aged 2-10 years in good health and CMV-seropositive.

V gene TRBV11-2 combines with J gene TRBJ2-1; TRBD2 agrees at 10 bases. This CDR3 has 15 residues. Germline V gene data show CDR1 as SGHAT and CDR2 as FQNNGV. The J segment lost 9 bases and the V segment lost 5 bases, leaving 10 bases of the junction unmatched. The CDR3 sequence: CASSDLLAGEGEQFF. The DNA of the CDR3 is TGTGCCAGCAGCGATCTTCTAGCGGGAGAGGGTGAGCAGTTCTTC.

The CDR3, as DNA: TGTGCCGGAGGTGAGAATCCCTTCACAGATACGCAGTATTTT. Translated, it gives CAGGENPFTDTQYF. The genes are TRBV6-1 and TRBJ2-3; D is perhaps TRBD2 (5 bases). The germline gives CDR1 MNHNS, CDR2 SASEGT. With 11 bases removed from V and 2 bases from J, the gap between germline ends came to 17 bases. The CDR3 loop spans 14 amino acids.

V gene TRBV15 combines with J gene TRBJ1-5, with D maybe TRBD1 (5 bases). The CDR3 has 20 residues. V lost 1 base and J 3 bases, leaving 25 bases between the germline ends. Germline V CDR1 and CDR2: LNHNV, YYDKDF (reference sequence). Written as DNA, the CDR3 is TGTGCCACCAGCAGAGGTTTATGGAGTCAGGGAAACCTTAACAATCAGCCCCAGCATTTT. Protein: CATSRGLWSQGNLNNQPQHF.

V is TRBV6-6 and J is TRBJ1-1; D ambiguous. Germline values: CDR1 MNHNY, CDR2 SVGAGI (reference sequence). This CDR3 is built from 14 residues. Trimming shortened V by 4 bases and J by 1 base, and 10 bases separated the two germline ends. The CDR3 nucleotides read TGTGCCAGCAGTTTCCAGGAAGCGAACACTGAAGCTTTCTTT. It translates to CASSFQEANTEAFF.

The chain couples TRBV6-1 to TRBJ2-1; 8 nucleotides line up with TRBD2. The ends lost 5 bases at V and 6 bases at J; junction bases unmatched: 3. CDR3 length equals 13 residues. Germline values: CDR1 MNHNS, CDR2 SASEGT. The CDR3 DNA sequence: TGTGCCAGCAGTACCGCGGGGGGCAATGAGCAGTTCTTC. It yields the protein CASSTAGGNEQFF.

This clone has only a few counts. This chain uses TRBV5-1 with TRBJ2-2; D gene unclear. Trimming took off 5 bases at V and 1 base at J, with 9 bases between the two ends. Germline V gene data show CDR1 as SGHRS and CDR2 as YFSETQ. The CDR3 covers 14 residues. The CDR3 DNA follows: TGCGCCAGCAGTGCAACAAGGAACACCGGGGAGCTGTTTTTT. It yields the protein CASSATRNTGELFF.

The chain links TRBV2 to TRBJ1-5; D ambiguous. This CDR3 contains 16 residues. Trimming removed 3 bases at V and 2 bases at J, with 14 bases between. CDR1 and CDR2 from the germline V gene are SNHLY and FYNNEI. This chain's CDR3 is CASSDTVRGGNQPQHF. CDR3 DNA: TGTGCCAGCAGTGATACGGTAAGAGGAGGCAATCAGCCCCAGCATTTT.

This clone occurred a few times. V and J are TRBV6-5 and TRBJ2-7; 7 bases agree with TRBD1. The CDR3 runs 15 residues. Losses at the gene ends were 2 bases for V and 5 bases for J; bases not matched to a gene: 9. Germline assignment: CDR1 MNHEY and CDR2 SVGAGI. The CDR3 here is CASSYRGTDGNEQYF. The CDR3 nucleotides read TGTGCCAGCAGTTACAGAGGGACAGATGGTAACGAGCAGTACTTC.

CDR3 sequence (DNA): TGTGCCAGCAGCTTTCTTGGTCGGGGGAATTTTGGAGCTTTCTTT. It yields the protein CASSFLGRGNFGAFF. The rearrangement joins TRBV5-6 to TRBJ1-1, with D possibly matching TRBD1 (5 bases). V lost 2 bases and J lost 10, with 21 bases in between. CDR1 SGHDT and CDR2 YYEEEE come from the germline V gene. The CDR3 length is 15 residues. The full variable domain, with the rest looked up from reference TRBV5-6 and TRBJ1-1, is DAGVTQSPTHLIKTRGQQVTLRCSPKSGHDTVSWYQQALGQGPQFIFQYYEEEERQRGNFPDRFSGHQFPNYSSELNVNALLLGDSALYLCASSFLGRGNFGAFFGQGTRLTVV.

This sequence joins TRBV7-8 and TRBJ1-4, with 9 positions matching TRBD1. V shed 6 bases, J shed 5 bases, and the junction held 10 bases outside the gene matches. The CDR3 is 16 amino acids. Per germline, CDR1 SGHVS and CDR2 FQNEAQ. The CDR3 sequence is CASSRGTGTGNEKLFF. Here the CDR3 DNA reads TGTGCCAGCAGTAGGGGGACCGGGACAGGGAATGAAAAACTGTTTTTT. The complete variable domain, with remaining parts taken from reference TRBV7-8 and TRBJ1-4, reads GAGVSQSPRYKVAKRGQDVALRCDPISGHVSLFWYQQALGQGPEFLTYFQNEAQLDKSGLPSDRFFAERPEGSVSTLKIQRTQQEDSAVYLCASSRGTGTGNEKLFFGSGTQLSVL.

The chain recombines TRBV9 with TRBJ2-7; 7 nucleotides align to TRBD2. This CDR3 has 13 amino acids. In germline, CDR1 is SGDLS, CDR2 YYNGEE. V trimming: 0 bases; J trimming: 7 bases; junction bases outside the gene matches: 4. The CDR3, as DNA: TGTGCCAGCAGCGTAGGGGGGGGGAGGGAGCAGTACTTC. This sequence encodes CASSVGGGREQYF.

This chain connects TRBV7-3 to TRBJ2-3; D call uncertain. Germline loops: CDR1 SGHTA, CDR2 FQGTGA. This CDR3 is 12 amino acids long. V was trimmed by 5 bases and J by 3 bases, leaving 6 bases between them. The CDR3 coding sequence is TGTGCCAGCAGCCCTAGAACAGATACGCAGTATTTT. Encoded protein: CASSPRTDTQYF.

This clone was counted only a few times. The rearrangement links TRBV5-5 to TRBJ2-1, with a weak D call TRBD2 (6 bases). CDR1 is SGHKS, CDR2 YYEKEE, per germline (reference sequence). V lost 3 bases and J lost 4, with 20 bases in between. This CDR3 comprises 17 residues. CDR3 sequence reads: CASSSRARGEIYNEQFF. CDR3 sequence (DNA): TGTGCCAGCAGCTCCCGCGCGCGCGGGGAGATTTACAATGAGCAGTTCTTC.

The chain couples TRBV25-1 to TRBJ2-1; 9 nucleotides line up with TRBD1. Germline CDR1 reads MGHDK; CDR2 reads SYGVNS. V trimming: 1 base; J trimming: 7 bases; junction bases outside the gene matches: 11. The CDR3 totals 17 residues. In nucleotides, the CDR3 is TGTGCCAGCAGTGAATTCAGCGGGACAGGGTTTGGGAATGAGCAGTTCTTC. This translates into CASSEFSGTGFGNEQFF.

The rearrangement joins TRBV7-3 to TRBJ2-7, with TRBD1 as a possible D gene (5 bases). The length of the CDR3 is 13 residues. Trimming stripped 2 bases from V and 6 bases from J, with 11 bases between. Germline loops: CDR1 SGHTA, CDR2 FQGTGA. The CDR3 DNA follows: TGTGCCAGCAGCTTACAAGGGGCCAGCGAGCAGTACTTC. It yields the protein CASSLQGASEQYF.

The rearrangement joins TRBV11-3 to TRBJ2-5; no reliable D call. Germline V gene lookup returns CDR1 SGHNT and CDR2 YENEEA. Trimming shortened V by 4 bases and J by 5 bases, and 17 bases separated the two germline ends. This CDR3 contains 15 residues. CDR3 sequence reads: CASSSVPRNKETQYF. The DNA of the CDR3 is TGTGCCAGCAGCTCAGTCCCTCGAAATAAGGAGACCCAGTACTTC. The full variable domain, with the rest looked up from reference TRBV11-3 and TRBJ2-5, is EAGVVQSPRYKIIEKKQPVAFWCNPISGHNTLYWYLQNLGQGPELLIRYENEEAVDDSQLPKDRFSAERLKGVDSTLKIQPAELGDSAVYLCASSSVPRNKETQYFGPGTRLLVL.

This clone came up once. This rearrangement joins TRBV5-1 to TRBJ2-3; 9 bases line up with TRBD2. With V trimmed by 4 bases and J by 2 bases, 8 bases remained unmatched. CDR3 size: 16 residues. Germline V gene sequence: CDR1 SGHRS, CDR2 YFSETQ. The DNA for the CDR3 is TGCGCCAGCAGCCCTTCACTAGCGGGTGCCACAGATACGCAGTATTTT. As protein: CASSPSLAGATDTQYF.

The J gene is TRBJ1-2, the V gene TRBV5-1; a possible D gene is TRBD1 (5 bases). Trimming removed 6 bases at V and 6 bases at J, with 18 bases between. The CDR3 extends over 14 amino acids. Germline V lookup: CDR1 SGHRS, CDR2 YFSETQ. Here the CDR3 reads CASNRGGSRDGYTF. The CDR3 DNA sequence: TGCGCCAGCAACCGGGGGGGGAGCCGTGATGGCTACACCTTC.

V gene TRBV25-1 combines with J gene TRBJ1-2; D remains unclear. The germline V and J ends were trimmed by 3 bases and 2 bases, with 7 bases remaining between them. The CDR3 is 13 amino acids. CDR1 and CDR2 from the germline V gene are MGHDK and SYGVNS. DNA for the CDR3: TGTGCCAGCAGTGAGGAACAGAACTATGGCTACACCTTC. Protein product: CASSEEQNYGYTF.

The chain employs TRBV7-6 and TRBJ2-7; 9 nucleotides match TRBD1. This CDR3 contains 19 residues. V lost 5 bases, J lost 3 bases, and 20 bases stayed unmatched. Germline V gene data show CDR1 as SGHVS and CDR2 as FNYEAQ. The CDR3 loop reads CASSHSPGQGQGLVYEQYF. The CDR3 nucleotides read TGTGCCAGCAGCCACTCTCCGGGCCAGGGACAGGGTTTGGTCTACGAGCAGTACTTC.